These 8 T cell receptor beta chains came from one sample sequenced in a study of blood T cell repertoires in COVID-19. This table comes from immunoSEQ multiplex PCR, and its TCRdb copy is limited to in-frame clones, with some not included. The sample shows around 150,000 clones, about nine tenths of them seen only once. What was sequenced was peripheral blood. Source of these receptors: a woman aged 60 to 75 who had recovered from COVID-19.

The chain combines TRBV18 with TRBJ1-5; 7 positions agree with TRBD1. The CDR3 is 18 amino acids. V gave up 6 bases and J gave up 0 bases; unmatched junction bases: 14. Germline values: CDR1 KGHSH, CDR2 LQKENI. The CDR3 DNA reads TGTGCCAGCTCGCTCCAGGGGGGTGGTCACTCTAGCAATCAGCCCCAGCATTTT. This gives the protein CASSLQGGGHSSNQPQHF.

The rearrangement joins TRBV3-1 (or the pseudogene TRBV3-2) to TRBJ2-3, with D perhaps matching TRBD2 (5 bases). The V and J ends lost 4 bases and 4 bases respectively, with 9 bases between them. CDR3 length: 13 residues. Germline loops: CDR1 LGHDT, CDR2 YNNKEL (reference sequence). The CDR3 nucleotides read TGTGCCAGCAGCCCCCGAGGGCCAGATACGCAGTATTTT. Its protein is CASSPRGPDTQYF.

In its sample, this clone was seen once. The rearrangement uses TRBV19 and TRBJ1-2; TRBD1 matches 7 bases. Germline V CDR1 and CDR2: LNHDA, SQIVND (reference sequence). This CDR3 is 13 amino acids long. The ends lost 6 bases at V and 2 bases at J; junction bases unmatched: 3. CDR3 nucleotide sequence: TGTGCCAGTAGGAAGACAGGGAACTATGGCTACACCTTC. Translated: CASRKTGNYGYTF.

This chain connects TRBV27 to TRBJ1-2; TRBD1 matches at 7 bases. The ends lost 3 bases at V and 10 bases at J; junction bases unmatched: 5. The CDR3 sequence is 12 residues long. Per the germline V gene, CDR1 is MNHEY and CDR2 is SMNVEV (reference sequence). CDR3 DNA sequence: TGTGCCAGCAGTTTCAGGGGGTCAGACTACACCTTC. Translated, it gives CASSFRGSDYTF.

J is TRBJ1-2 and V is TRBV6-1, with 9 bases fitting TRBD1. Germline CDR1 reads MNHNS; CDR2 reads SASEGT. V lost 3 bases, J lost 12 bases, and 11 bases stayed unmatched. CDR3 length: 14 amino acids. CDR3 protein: CASSDRDRAISNTF. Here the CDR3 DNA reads TGTGCCAGCAGTGACCGGGACAGGGCAATATCTAACACCTTC.

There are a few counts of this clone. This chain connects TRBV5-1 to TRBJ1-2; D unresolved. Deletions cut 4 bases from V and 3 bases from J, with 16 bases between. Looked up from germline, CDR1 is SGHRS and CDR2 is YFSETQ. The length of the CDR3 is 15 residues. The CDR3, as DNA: TGCGCCAGCAGCGTATCGTCGTCCCCAGACTATGGCTACACCTTC. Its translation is CASSVSSSPDYGYTF.

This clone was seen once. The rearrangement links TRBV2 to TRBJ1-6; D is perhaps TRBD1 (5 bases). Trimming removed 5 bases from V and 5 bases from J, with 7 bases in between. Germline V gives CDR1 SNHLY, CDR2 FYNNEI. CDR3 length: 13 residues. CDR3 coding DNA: TGTGCCAGCAGTCCAGGGAATAATTCACCCCTCCACTTT. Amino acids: CASSPGNNSPLHF.

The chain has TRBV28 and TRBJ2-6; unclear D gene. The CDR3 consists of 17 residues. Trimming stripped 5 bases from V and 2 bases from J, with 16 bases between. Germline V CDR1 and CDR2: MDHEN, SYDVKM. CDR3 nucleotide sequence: TGTGCCAGCAGTCCCTCAGGTTTTTCCCCTGGGGCCAACGTCCTGACTTTC. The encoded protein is CASSPSGFSPGANVLTF. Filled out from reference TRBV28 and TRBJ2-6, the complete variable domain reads DVKVTQSSRYLVKRTGEKVFLECVQDMDHENMFWYRQDPGLGLRLIYFSYDVKMKEKGDIPEGYSVSREKKERFSLILESASTNQTSMYLCASSPSGFSPGANVLTFGAGSRLTVL.